The 24 T cell receptor beta chains below all came from one sample that was sequenced in a study of shared clonotypes between healthy human individuals. The repertoire was sequenced with immunoSEQ multiplex PCR; TCRdb's copy has only in-frame clones and lacks some. Here the sample spans about 2 million clones, about 95% being singletons. It was CD45RO-negative cells, positively selected for CCR7, that made up naive CD8 cells, with terminally differentiated effector memory CD45RA+ cells excluded. Sequences were obtained from naive CD8+ T cells sorted from blood. The receptors here all came from a man aged 18 to 30 in good health.

The chain employs TRBV28 and TRBJ2-3; D possibly corresponds to TRBD2 (5 bases). The V end lost 3 bases, the J end lost 4 bases, and 11 bases lay between the germline ends. Per the germline V gene, CDR1 is MDHEN and CDR2 is SYDVKM. The CDR3 extends over 14 amino acids. Here the CDR3 reads CASSLSDWPDTQYF. CDR3 bases: TGTGCCAGCAGTTTGTCGGACTGGCCAGATACGCAGTATTTT.

The chain uses TRBV6-1 and TRBJ1-5, with a weak D call TRBD1 (5 bases). From germline, CDR1 is MNHNS and CDR2 SASEGT. V gave up 4 bases and J gave up 7 bases, with 11 bases separating them. CDR3 length equals 13 residues. The CDR3 DNA reads as TGTGCCAGCAGTGTTGGGGGGGGGCAGCCCCAGCATTTT. Translation: CASSVGGGQPQHF.

The chain is built from TRBV7-9 and TRBJ2-7; possible D gene TRBD1, 6 bases. With 2 bases removed from V and 3 bases from J, the gap between germline ends came to 8 bases. The CDR3 spans 13 residues. CDR1 is SEHNR, CDR2 FQNEAQ, per germline (reference sequence). CDR3 bases: TGTGCCAGCAGCTTACCGGACAGCTACGAGCAGTACTTC. Its protein is CASSLPDSYEQYF. Combining the CDR3 with reference TRBV7-9 and TRBJ2-7 gives the whole variable domain DTGVSQNPRHKITKRGQNVTFRCDPISEHNRLYWYRQTLGQGPEFLTYFQNEAQLEKSRLLSDRFSAERPKGSFSTLEIQRTEQGDSAMYLCASSLPDSYEQYFGPGTRLTVT.

V and J are TRBV7-9 and TRBJ2-3; D possibly uses TRBD1 or TRBD2 (5 bases each). The CDR3 totals 14 residues. Germline-derived CDR1 and CDR2 are SEHNR and FQNEAQ (reference sequence). With 5 bases removed from V and 2 bases from J, the gap between germline ends came to 11 bases. The CDR3 reads CASSDRDPTDTQYF. DNA for the CDR3: TGTGCCAGCAGCGACCGGGACCCCACAGATACGCAGTATTTT.

Concerning this clone itself: The same CDR3 also results from other DNA sequences found in this sample. V usage is TRBV7-9 and J usage is TRBJ2-1; D is unresolved. V was cut by 1 base and J by 9 bases, with 4 bases left in between. Looked up from germline, CDR1 is SEHNR and CDR2 is FQNEAQ (reference sequence). The CDR3 has 11 amino acids. CDR3 loop: CASSLDREQFF. The DNA for the CDR3 is TGTGCCAGCAGCTTAGATCGTGAGCAGTTCTTC.

The V and J genes are TRBV9 and TRBJ1-3; D gene uncertain. CDR1 and CDR2 (germline): SGDLS, YYNGEE. This CDR3 has 15 residues. Trimming shortened V by 1 base and J by 0 bases, and 8 bases separated the two germline ends. CDR3 DNA sequence: TGTGCCAGCAGCGTACTCGGAAGCTCTGGAAACACCATATATTTT. Encoded protein: CASSVLGSSGNTIYF.

The chain recombines TRBV7-9 with TRBJ2-7, with TRBD1 matching 9 bases. Germline V gene lookup returns CDR1 SEHNR and CDR2 FQNEAQ (reference sequence). Trimming removed 5 bases from V and 3 bases from J; junction bases left unmatched: 8. The CDR3 is made up of 15 amino acids. The CDR3 bases are TGTGCCAGCAGCACCGTGGACAGGGGTATCTACGAGCAGTACTTC. This sequence encodes CASSTVDRGIYEQYF.

V and J are TRBV4-3 and TRBJ1-1; D is unresolved. This CDR3 has 16 residues. CDR1 LGHNA and CDR2 YSLEER come from the germline V gene. The V end was cut by 1 base, the J end by 1 base, with 13 bases between. CDR3 bases: TGCGCCAGCAGCCAAGTATATGACGGACCGAACACTGAAGCTTTCTTT. Translated: CASSQVYDGPNTEAFF.

V usage is TRBV28 and J usage is TRBJ2-5, with a possible D match to TRBD1 (5 bases). Germline lookup yields CDR1 MDHEN and CDR2 SYDVKM. The CDR3 spans 15 residues. With 10 bases removed from V and 2 bases from J, the gap between germline ends came to 20 bases. The CDR3 sequence: CATLLLGQDQETQYF. The CDR3 DNA sequence: TGTGCCACCCTCCTGCTGGGGCAGGATCAAGAGACCCAGTACTTC.

As to this clone: A single base separates this from a much larger clone, so it may be a read error. This chain connects TRBV5-6 to TRBJ2-5, with D possibly being TRBD1 (6 bases). V was shortened by 4 bases and J by 3 bases, with 10 bases between the two germline ends. Germline values: CDR1 SGHDT, CDR2 YYEEEE. The CDR3 length is 13 residues. The CDR3 nucleotides read TGTGCCAGCAGCACAGGGTGGGAAGAGACCCAGTACTTC. This sequence encodes CASSTGWEETQYF.

The gene calls are TRBV19 and TRBJ1-1; 9 nucleotides match TRBD1. The germline V gene has CDR1 LNHDA and CDR2 SQIVND (reference sequence). The J segment lost 6 bases and the V segment lost 5 bases, leaving 4 bases of the junction unmatched. CDR3 length equals 13 residues. The CDR3: CASSWGQGAEAFF. CDR3 bases: TGTGCCAGTAGTTGGGGACAGGGAGCTGAAGCTTTCTTT.

With respect to this clone: The sample has other DNA sequences that encode this CDR3 too. DNA of the CDR3: TGTGCCAGCAGCGTTGAGGCGGTAAACACTGAAGCTTTCTTT. Its translation: CASSVEAVNTEAFF. This chain links TRBV9 with TRBJ1-1; no clear D gene. The length of the CDR3 is 14 residues. Trimming took 2 bases from V and 2 from J, leaving 10 bases between them. Per germline, CDR1 SGDLS and CDR2 YYNGEE.

The CDR3 DNA reads as TGTGCCAGCAGCCTGACCCGGGGCCAGAGCAATCAGCCCCAGCATTTT. It yields the protein CASSLTRGQSNQPQHF. The J gene is TRBJ1-5, the V gene TRBV7-8; possibly TRBD1 for D (5 bases). Deletions cut 5 bases from V and 1 base from J, with 15 bases between. CDR1 and CDR2 (germline): SGHVS, FQNEAQ. This CDR3 has 16 residues.

The V and J genes are TRBV9 and TRBJ2-1; tentatively, D is TRBD1 or TRBD2 (5 bases each). V gave up 4 bases and J gave up 7 bases, with 24 bases separating them. CDR3 length equals 17 residues. CDR1 and CDR2 (germline): SGDLS, YYNGEE. The CDR3 is CASSPPLSGPGSNEQFF. The CDR3 region has the DNA TGTGCCAGCAGCCCGCCCTTATCGGGACCAGGGTCGAATGAGCAGTTCTTC.

V and J are TRBV28 and TRBJ1-1; D uncertain. Germline lookup yields CDR1 MDHEN and CDR2 SYDVKM. V was trimmed by 2 bases and J by 7 bases, leaving 11 bases between them. CDR3 length: 13 amino acids. The CDR3 reads CASSLRGVGEAFF. The CDR3, as DNA: TGTGCCAGCAGTTTACGGGGAGTCGGTGAAGCTTTCTTT.

With regard to this clone: This same CDR3 is encoded by further DNA sequences in the sample. V usage is TRBV19 and J usage is TRBJ1-1; TRBD1 is a possible D gene (6 bases). This CDR3 has 14 residues. Trimming pared 3 bases from V and 0 bases from J, leaving 8 bases between. Per germline, CDR1 LNHDA and CDR2 SQIVND (reference sequence). CDR3 loop: CASSIGQMNTEAFF. In DNA form, the CDR3 reads TGTGCCAGTAGTATCGGACAGATGAACACTGAAGCTTTCTTT.

In its sample, this clone was seen once. The chain has TRBV9 and TRBJ2-7; TRBD1 might be the D (6 bases). Germline CDR1 is SGDLS and CDR2 is YYNGEE. The CDR3 has 15 amino acids. Trimming shortened V by 3 bases and J by 5 bases, and 18 bases separated the two germline ends. The chain's CDR3 is CASSAPGVSPDEQYF. The CDR3 DNA sequence: TGTGCCAGCAGCGCCCCAGGGGTTTCCCCCGACGAGCAGTACTTC.

Comments on this clone: This sample includes further DNA sequences coding for the same CDR3. This sequence joins TRBV27 and TRBJ2-7; D is uncertain. CDR1 is MNHEY, CDR2 SMNVEV, per germline (reference sequence). The CDR3 spans 13 residues. Trimming pared 3 bases from V and 5 bases from J, leaving 11 bases between. The CDR3 coding sequence is TGTGCCAGCAGTTTTACCGGGTCCCACGAGCAGTACTTC. Translated, it gives CASSFTGSHEQYF.

This rearrangement joins TRBV11-2 to TRBJ2-7, with 10 bases lining up with TRBD2. The length of the CDR3 is 16 residues. After removal of 5 bases from V and 1 base from J, the junction contained 8 bases not matched to a gene. In germline, CDR1 is SGHAT, CDR2 FQNNGV. The CDR3 region is CASSQERGGLSYEQYF. CDR3 nucleotide sequence: TGTGCCAGCAGCCAAGAGCGGGGGGGCCTATCCTACGAGCAGTACTTC. The full variable domain, with the rest looked up from reference TRBV11-2 and TRBJ2-7, is EAGVAQSPRYKIIEKRQSVAFWCNPISGHATLYWYQQILGQGPKLLIQFQNNGVVDDSQLPKDRFSAERLKGVDSTLKIQPAKLEDSAVYLCASSQERGGLSYEQYFGPGTRLTVT.

The chain couples TRBV5-6 to TRBJ2-3; the D is unclear. The CDR3 totals 11 residues. Trimming took off 5 bases at V and 4 bases at J, with 5 bases between the two ends. Germline V gene lookup returns CDR1 SGHDT and CDR2 YYEEEE. The CDR3 is CASSAADTQYF. The CDR3 DNA reads TGTGCCAGCAGTGCGGCAGATACGCAGTATTTT.

In its sample, this clone was seen once. The chain couples TRBV6-1 to TRBJ2-1; 8 bases map to TRBD2. Per germline, CDR1 MNHNS and CDR2 SASEGT. The CDR3 sequence is 16 residues long. V lost 3 bases to trimming and J lost 5 bases; unmatched junction nucleotides: 9. The CDR3 here is CASSELAGGTHNEQFF. The CDR3 DNA reads TGTGCCAGCAGTGAGTTGGCGGGGGGTACACACAATGAGCAGTTCTTC.

The chain employs TRBV2 and TRBJ2-3, with D tentatively TRBD2 (6 bases). Per the germline V gene, CDR1 is SNHLY and CDR2 is FYNNEI. This CDR3 region has 15 residues. Trimming left V 3 bases short and J 2 bases short, with 12 bases between. CDR3 residues: CASSDTGTYTDTQYF. The CDR3 nucleotides are TGTGCCAGCAGTGATACGGGGACTTACACAGATACGCAGTATTTT.

The V call is TRBV7-2, the J call TRBJ2-1; a weak D match, TRBD1 (5 bases). In germline, CDR1 is SGHTA, CDR2 FQGNSA. V was shortened by 4 bases and J by 4 bases, with 8 bases between the two germline ends. The CDR3 runs to 13 residues. The CDR3 loop reads CASSSGFYNEQFF. CDR3 DNA: TGTGCCAGCAGCTCAGGGTTTTACAATGAGCAGTTCTTC.

CDR3 in amino acids: CASSAYLGGGEDTQYF. In DNA, the CDR3 is TGCGCCAGCAGCGCCTATCTAGGAGGCGGGGAGGATACGCAGTATTTT. The chain carries TRBV4-1 and TRBJ2-3, with TRBD2 as a possible D gene (6 bases). CDR3 length: 16 amino acids. Trimming removed 5 bases from V and 6 bases from J, with 21 bases in between. CDR1 is MGHRA and CDR2 is YSYEKL in the germline V gene.